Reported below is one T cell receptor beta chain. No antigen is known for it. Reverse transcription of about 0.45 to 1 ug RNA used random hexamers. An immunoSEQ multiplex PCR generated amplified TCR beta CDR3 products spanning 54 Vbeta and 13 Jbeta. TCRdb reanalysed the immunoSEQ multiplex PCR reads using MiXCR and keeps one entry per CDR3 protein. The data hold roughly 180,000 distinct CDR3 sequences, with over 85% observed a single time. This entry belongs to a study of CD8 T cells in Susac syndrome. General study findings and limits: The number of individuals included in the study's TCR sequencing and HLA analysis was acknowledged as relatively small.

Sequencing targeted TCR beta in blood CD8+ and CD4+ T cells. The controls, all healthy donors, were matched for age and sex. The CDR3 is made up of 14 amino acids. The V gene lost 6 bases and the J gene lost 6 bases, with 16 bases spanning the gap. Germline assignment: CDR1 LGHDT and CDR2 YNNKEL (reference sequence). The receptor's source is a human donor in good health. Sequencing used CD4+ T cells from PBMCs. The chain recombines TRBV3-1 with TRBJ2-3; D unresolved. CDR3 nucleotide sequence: TGTGCCAGCAGACCTACAGCGCCGCAGGATACGCAGTATTTT. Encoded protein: CASRPTAPQDTQYF.